The 32 T cell receptor beta chains listed next were all sequenced from one sample in a study of memory CD4+ T cells and cytomegalovirus serostatus. The sort gate was single viable CD3+CD4+CD8-CD45RO+ cells for memory CD4+ T cells. Some clones are missing from TCRdb's copy, which holds only in-frame ones; the method was immunoSEQ multiplex PCR. The sample lists 50,000 or so clones, around 83% occurring once. Sequencing was carried out using memory CD4+ T cells from blood. Every receptor here comes from an adult in good health and CMV-seropositive.

The V call is TRBV19, the J call TRBJ1-5; D is uncertain. CDR3 length: 15 residues. Deletions cut 1 base from V and 4 bases from J, with 11 bases between. Per germline, CDR1 LNHDA and CDR2 SQIVND (reference sequence). The CDR3 DNA reads as TGTGCCAGTAGTATAGCGGAAGCCTCTAATCAGCCCCAGCATTTT. Its protein is CASSIAEASNQPQHF.

V gene TRBV5-6 combines with J gene TRBJ2-5; weak D call: TRBD2 (6 bases). This CDR3 spans 17 amino acids. The V gene's germline CDR1 is SGHDT and CDR2 YYEEEE. Between the trimmed V and J ends, which lost 0 bases and 5 bases, there was a span of 20 bases. In nucleotides, the CDR3 is TGTGCCAGCAGCTTGGAGCGCGGCGGGGCCGCGGGGGAGACCCAGTACTTC. It yields the protein CASSLERGGAAGETQYF.

CDR3 nucleotides: TGTGCCAGCAGCTCCCGGACTAGCGGGAACATTCAGTACTTC. Its translation is CASSSRTSGNIQYF. The chain uses TRBV5-6 and TRBJ2-4; 11 bases map to TRBD2. The CDR3 runs 14 residues. Unmatched junction bases numbered 3, after V lost 3 bases and J lost 7 bases. In germline, CDR1 is SGHDT, CDR2 YYEEEE.

The chain uses TRBV28 and TRBJ1-1, with unresolved D. This CDR3 has 13 residues. Germline CDR1 and CDR2: MDHEN and SYDVKM. V was cut by 7 bases and J by 6 bases, with 15 bases left in between. The CDR3 DNA follows: TGTGCCAGCATTTCCCCGGCGAGCGCTGAAGCTTTCTTT. As protein: CASISPASAEAFF. Full variable domain (missing parts from reference TRBV28 and TRBJ1-1): DVKVTQSSRYLVKRTGEKVFLECVQDMDHENMFWYRQDPGLGLRLIYFSYDVKMKEKGDIPEGYSVSREKKERFSLILESASTNQTSMYLCASISPASAEAFFGQGTRLTVV.

This sequence joins TRBV6-6 and TRBJ1-2; D is ambiguous. Germline assignment: CDR1 MNHNY and CDR2 SVGAGI (reference sequence). V lost 5 bases to trimming and J lost 8 bases, with 15 bases between them. The CDR3 length is 13 residues. CDR3 sequence reads: CASSRDNEKGYTF. CDR3 sequence (DNA): TGTGCCAGCAGTCGGGATAACGAGAAGGGCTACACCTTC.

The chain carries TRBV7-2 and TRBJ1-3; 8 bases line up with TRBD1. CDR3 length: 15 residues. CDR1 is SGHTA, CDR2 FQGNSA, per germline. The junction had 5 bases not matched to a gene; V was cut back by 3 bases and J by 4 bases. CDR3 protein: CASSLSGGNGNTIYF. The CDR3 DNA reads TGTGCCAGCAGCTTGTCAGGGGGCAACGGAAACACCATATATTTT. The whole variable domain, filled in from reference TRBV7-2 and TRBJ1-3, reads GAGVSQSPSNKVTEKGKDVELRCDPISGHTALYWYRQSLGQGLEFLIYFQGNSAPDKSGLPSDRFSAERTGGSVSTLTIQRTQQEDSAVYLCASSLSGGNGNTIYFGEGSWLTVV.

This chain connects TRBV4-2 to TRBJ2-3, with D perhaps TRBD2 (7 bases). This CDR3 contains 14 residues. The V and J ends lost 0 bases and 6 bases respectively, with 10 bases between them. Germline-derived CDR1 and CDR2 are LGHNA and YNFKEQ. This chain's CDR3 is CASSQERGADTQYF. DNA of the CDR3: TGTGCCAGCAGCCAAGAACGGGGGGCGGATACGCAGTATTTT.

The V gene is TRBV7-7, the J gene TRBJ1-5; D is uncertain. CDR3 length equals 15 residues. Germline V gene lookup returns CDR1 SSHAT and CDR2 FNYEAQ (reference sequence). V was shortened by 1 base and J by 7 bases, with 14 bases between the two germline ends. CDR3 DNA: TGTGCCAGCAGCTTAGGAAGGGTCAGAAGGCAGCCCCAGCATTTT. It translates to CASSLGRVRRQPQHF. The full variable domain, rest sourced from reference TRBV7-7 and TRBJ1-5, is GAGVSQSPRYKVTKRGQDVTLRCDPISSHATLYWYQQALGQGPEFLTYFNYEAQPDKSGLPSDRFSAERPEGSISTLTIQRTEQRDSAMYRCASSLGRVRRQPQHFGDGTRLSIL.

The V and J genes are TRBV5-1 and TRBJ2-7; 10 bases are a match to TRBD1. Germline-derived CDR1 and CDR2 are SGHRS and YFSETQ. V dropped 3 bases and J dropped 2; count of bases not matched to a gene: 5. CDR3 length: 15 amino acids. The CDR3 DNA sequence: TGCGCCAGCAGCTGGGACAGGGGAGAGGCCTACGAGCAGTACTTC. It encodes CASSWDRGEAYEQYF.

The chain has TRBV9 and TRBJ2-1; D is unresolved. Trimming took off 0 bases at V and 0 bases at J, with 10 bases between the two ends. Germline-derived CDR1 and CDR2 are SGDLS and YYNGEE. CDR3 size: 16 residues. The DNA for the CDR3 is TGTGCCAGCAGCGTAGCTCAAGTGTACTCCTACAATGAGCAGTTCTTC. This gives the protein CASSVAQVYSYNEQFF.

The V call is TRBV5-6, the J call TRBJ2-5; 12 bases agree with TRBD1. The ends lost 3 bases at V and 5 bases at J; junction bases unmatched: 5. CDR1 SGHDT and CDR2 YYEEEE come from the germline V gene. The CDR3 covers 15 residues. The CDR3 spells CASSWGQGAGETQYF. CDR3 DNA: TGTGCCAGCAGCTGGGGACAGGGGGCAGGGGAGACCCAGTACTTC.

The chain combines TRBV28 with TRBJ2-7; TRBD1 is a possible D gene (6 bases). Per the germline V gene, CDR1 is MDHEN and CDR2 is SYDVKM. The CDR3 contains 13 residues. V lost 6 bases to trimming and J lost 2 bases, with 11 bases between them. In DNA, the CDR3 is TGTGCCAGCAGGAAGGGACAAGCCTACGAGCAGTACTTC. Its translation is CASRKGQAYEQYF.

The chain couples TRBV4-2 to TRBJ1-5; D uncertain. V shed 0 bases and J shed 3 bases, with 9 bases lying between them. CDR3 length equals 15 residues. Germline assignment: CDR1 LGHNA and CDR2 YNFKEQ. CDR3 bases: TGTGCCAGCAGCCAAGATCGGGCTTCCAATCAGCCCCAGCATTTT. Encoded protein: CASSQDRASNQPQHF.

The gene calls are TRBV7-3 and TRBJ2-7; D gene uncertain. From germline, CDR1 is SGHTA and CDR2 FQGTGA. CDR3 size: 14 residues. V gave up 1 base and J gave up 1 base, with 8 bases separating them. For the CDR3, the DNA is TGTGCCAGCAGCTTAATGCCGGATTCCTACGAGCAGTACTTC. Amino acids: CASSLMPDSYEQYF.

The chain combines TRBV4-2 with TRBJ2-3, with unresolved D. The CDR3 runs to 14 residues. Germline values: CDR1 LGHNA, CDR2 YNFKEQ. V was cut by 4 bases and J by 3 bases, with 11 bases left in between. The CDR3 loop is CASSPIGGTDTQYF. The CDR3 bases are TGTGCCAGCAGCCCAATCGGCGGAACAGATACGCAGTATTTT.

The rearrangement uses TRBV6-1 and TRBJ2-7, with 7 bases that match TRBD2. Trimming removed 7 bases from V and 2 bases from J; junction bases left unmatched: 8. CDR3 length: 14 amino acids. Germline assignment: CDR1 MNHNS and CDR2 SASEGT. CDR3 protein: CASTEGRAPYEQYF. The CDR3 DNA is TGTGCCAGCACCGAGGGGAGGGCGCCCTACGAGCAGTACTTC.

J is TRBJ1-3 and V is TRBV5-4, with D hard to call. Trimming cost V 2 bases and J 0 bases, with 6 bases left between them. This CDR3 comprises 14 residues. Looked up from germline, CDR1 is SGHNT and CDR2 is YYREEE (reference sequence). The CDR3 region is CASSLWDSGNTIYF. CDR3 nucleotides: TGTGCCAGCAGCTTATGGGACTCTGGAAACACCATATATTTT.

The gene calls are TRBV4-3 and TRBJ2-7, with a weak D call TRBD2 (6 bases). Trimming took 4 bases from V and 3 from J, leaving 22 bases between them. The CDR3 covers 17 residues. The germline CDR1 and CDR2 sequences are LGHNA and YSLEER. In nucleotides, the CDR3 is TGCGCCAGCAGCCCTCGGGTCGCTAGGGACTTCAACTACGAGCAGTACTTC. Amino acids: CASSPRVARDFNYEQYF.

The V call is TRBV19, the J call TRBJ1-5, with D possibly being TRBD1 (6 bases). V was clipped by 5 bases and J by 1 base, with 15 bases between them. Per the germline V gene, CDR1 is LNHDA and CDR2 is SQIVND (reference sequence). The CDR3 is 16 amino acids. The CDR3 sequence: CASSLRGVNSNQPQHF. The DNA of the CDR3 is TGTGCCAGTAGTCTCAGGGGAGTTAACAGCAATCAGCCCCAGCATTTT. The variable domain in full, with the rest retrieved from reference TRBV19 and TRBJ1-5, is DGGITQSPKYLFRKEGQNVTLSCEQNLNHDAMYWYRQDPGQGLRLIYYSQIVNDFQKGDIAEGYSVSREKKESFPLTVTSAQKNPTAFYLCASSLRGVNSNQPQHFGDGTRLSIL.

Here the CDR3 DNA reads TGTGCCAGCAGCTTCGACTCCTCCTACAATGAGCAGTTCTTC. Amino acid sequence: CASSFDSSYNEQFF. This chain connects TRBV7-9 to TRBJ2-1; D is ambiguous. Germline V gene sequence: CDR1 SEHNR, CDR2 FQNEAQ (reference sequence). V was cut by 3 bases and J by 0 bases, with 6 bases left in between. This CDR3 contains 14 residues.

In this sample, this clone turned up a few times. V is TRBV28 and J is TRBJ1-1; D is possibly TRBD1 (5 bases). This CDR3 has 12 amino acids. The ends were cut back, 8 bases at V and 4 bases at J, with 11 bases in the middle. From germline, CDR1 is MDHEN and CDR2 SYDVKM. The CDR3 coding sequence is TGTGCCAGCTTTGGGACGGTCACTGAAGCTTTCTTT. Translating gives CASFGTVTEAFF. Complete variable domain (other parts from reference TRBV28 and TRBJ1-1): DVKVTQSSRYLVKRTGEKVFLECVQDMDHENMFWYRQDPGLGLRLIYFSYDVKMKEKGDIPEGYSVSREKKERFSLILESASTNQTSMYLCASFGTVTEAFFGQGTRLTVV.

The V gene is TRBV5-1, the J gene TRBJ2-3, with D maybe TRBD1 (6 bases). The CDR3 consists of 15 residues. V gave up 0 bases and J gave up 5 bases, with 13 bases separating them. Germline assignment: CDR1 SGHRS and CDR2 YFSETQ. CDR3 amino acids: CASSLDGGQGDTQYF. The CDR3 region has the DNA TGCGCCAGCAGCTTGGATGGGGGCCAGGGAGATACGCAGTATTTT.

Turning to this clone: At one end, the junction sequence differs from germline, possibly due to a read error. The chain has TRBV7-7 and TRBJ2-5; 8 positions agree with TRBD2. The germline gives CDR1 SSHAT, CDR2 FNYEAQ (reference sequence). CDR3 length equals 15 residues. CDR3 coding DNA: TGTGCTAGCAGCTTACTGGGAGCGGGGGAAGAGACCCAGTACTTC. Translated: CASSLLGAGEETQYF. Combining the CDR3 with reference TRBV7-7 and TRBJ2-5 gives the whole variable domain GAGVSQSPRYKVTKRGQDVTLRCDPISSHATLYWYQQALGQGPEFLTYFNYEAQPDKSGLPSDRFSAERPEGSISTLTIQRTEQRDSAMYRCASSLLGAGEETQYFGPGTRLLVL.

The gene calls are TRBV9 and TRBJ2-3; no firm D call. V was clipped by 6 bases and J by 5 bases, with 16 bases between them. Germline loops: CDR1 SGDLS, CDR2 YYNGEE. This CDR3 has 14 amino acids. CDR3 region: CASTRQSMGDTQYF. The DNA of the CDR3 is TGTGCCAGCACCCGACAATCCATGGGAGATACGCAGTATTTT.

The J gene is TRBJ2-1, the V gene TRBV28; D is unresolved. The germline gives CDR1 MDHEN, CDR2 SYDVKM. The ends were cut back, 3 bases at V and 10 bases at J, with 13 bases in the middle. This CDR3 is 13 amino acids long. In nucleotides, the CDR3 is TGTGCCAGCAGTTTGGGGTCCCGGGCCGAGCAGTTCTTC. Translation: CASSLGSRAEQFF.

The J gene is TRBJ2-3, the V gene TRBV6-5; 7 bases match TRBD2. The ends lost 2 bases at V and 6 bases at J; junction bases unmatched: 8. The CDR3 consists of 15 residues. Germline V gene sequence: CDR1 MNHEY, CDR2 SVGAGI. The CDR3 DNA reads TGTGCCAGCAGTTACGGGCGGGAGCCCCCCGATACGCAGTATTTT. Translated, it gives CASSYGREPPDTQYF.

V and J are TRBV4-2 and TRBJ2-1; 14 bases map to TRBD2. The germline V gene has CDR1 LGHNA and CDR2 YNFKEQ. V lost 4 bases and J lost 2; bases outside the gene matches: 10. The CDR3 length is 19 residues. The CDR3 region is CASSPWGTSGSSPYNEQFF. In nucleotides, the CDR3 is TGTGCCAGCAGCCCTTGGGGGACTAGCGGGAGCTCCCCCTACAATGAGCAGTTCTTC.

This clone came up a few times. The chain is built from TRBV6-5 and TRBJ2-1; D may be TRBD1 or TRBD2 (5 bases each). The V gene's germline CDR1 is MNHEY and CDR2 SVGAGI. The CDR3 has 14 residues. V lost 6 bases and J 1 base, leaving 10 bases between the germline ends. The CDR3 protein is CASRLGPSYNEQFF. CDR3 coding DNA: TGTGCCAGCAGATTGGGACCGTCCTACAATGAGCAGTTCTTC.

Here the CDR3 DNA reads TGTGCCAGCAGCTTCTCAGGGATTAATCAGCCCCAGCATTTT. Translated: CASSFSGINQPQHF. The chain is built from TRBV7-8 and TRBJ1-5; D possibly corresponds to TRBD1 (5 bases). CDR1 and CDR2 from the germline V gene are SGHVS and FQNEAQ. The CDR3 runs to 14 residues. Trimming pared 3 bases from V and 4 bases from J, leaving 10 bases between.

The chain recombines TRBV7-9 with TRBJ1-1, with TRBD1 as a possible D gene (5 bases). The germline V and J ends were trimmed by 5 bases and 4 bases, with 11 bases remaining between them. Germline values: CDR1 SEHNR, CDR2 FQNEAQ (reference sequence). This CDR3 comprises 13 residues. For the CDR3, the DNA is TGTGCCAGCAGCGTCAGGGTCGTCACTGAAGCTTTCTTT. It specifies CASSVRVVTEAFF.

The rearrangement links TRBV19 to TRBJ2-4; D is unresolved. This CDR3 has 11 residues. Per the germline V gene, CDR1 is LNHDA and CDR2 is SQIVND (reference sequence). The CDR3 DNA follows: TGTGCGAAGCAGAGGAAAAACATTCAGTACTTC. As protein: CAKQRKNIQYF.

This chain joins TRBV29-1 and TRBJ2-7; tentative D call: TRBD2 (5 bases). The CDR3 runs to 11 residues. V lost 4 bases and J 7 bases, leaving 11 bases between the germline ends. The V gene's germline CDR1 is SQVTM and CDR2 ANQGSEA. The CDR3 nucleotides are TGCAGCGTTGGGGAGCGCCGGGAGCAGTACTTC. It encodes CSVGERREQYF.